The 22 T cell receptor beta chains below were found in one sample sequenced in a study of T cell repertoires in cytomegalovirus infection. One entry per CDR3 protein results from TCRdb running MiXCR on the reads. The sample lists 200,000 to 250,000 distinct CDR3 sequences, over 20% seen once, with roughly 18% in the top ten. The sample taken for sequencing was CD8+ T cells from PBMCs. These receptors were collected from a human donor in good health (CMV status not recorded). Some clones in this sample may be carry-over from other donors' samples.

The chain has TRBV27 and TRBJ2-3, with 15 bases matching TRBD2. Trimming took 5 bases from V and 3 from J; bases not matched to a gene: 12. The germline CDR1 and CDR2 sequences are MNHEY and SMNVEV (reference sequence). The CDR3 length is 19 residues. CDR3 nucleotides: TGTGCCAGCAGTCCGTCCGGACTAGCGGGGGGGTTAGGTACAGATACGCAGTATTTT. This encodes CASSPSGLAGGLGTDTQYF.

The J gene is TRBJ2-3, the V gene TRBV29-1; possibly TRBD2 for D (6 bases). The CDR3 totals 17 residues. In germline, CDR1 is SQVTM, CDR2 ANQGSEA. With 7 bases removed from V and 0 bases from J, the gap between germline ends came to 23 bases. The CDR3 nucleotides are TGCAGCGGAGGACGTCTAACTAGCTACCTTAGCACAGATACGCAGTATTTT. Translating gives CSGGRLTSYLSTDTQYF.

This clonotype was seen only a few times. The V and J genes are TRBV5-1 and TRBJ1-2; D is undetermined. This CDR3 region has 13 residues. The germline V gene has CDR1 SGHRS and CDR2 YFSETQ. V lost 5 bases to trimming and J lost 4 bases, with 12 bases between them. DNA of the CDR3: TGCGCCAGCAGGACCTCAGAGGTCTATGGCTACACCTTC. It codes for CASRTSEVYGYTF.

The J gene is TRBJ1-1, the V gene TRBV20-1; D uncertain. Germline values: CDR1 DFQATT, CDR2 SNEGSKA (reference sequence). This CDR3 contains 14 residues. Trimming took off 2 bases at V and 0 bases at J, with 10 bases between the two ends. The CDR3 region is CSARPDGMNTEAFF. The DNA for the CDR3 is TGCAGTGCTAGACCCGACGGAATGAACACTGAAGCTTTCTTT.

The chain uses TRBV6-2 or TRBV6-3 and TRBJ2-1; 12 nucleotides line up with TRBD2. The CDR3 extends over 16 amino acids. The V gene end was trimmed by 5 bases and the J gene end by 8 bases; junction bases not matched to a gene: 10. CDR1 and CDR2 (germline): MNHEY, SVGEGT. The CDR3 DNA is TGTGCCAGCAGTACCGAATCTAGCGGGGGGGAGGATGAGCAGTTCTTC. Its protein is CASSTESSGGEDEQFF.

This clonotype was detected many times. The chain is built from TRBV7-9 and TRBJ2-5; no reliable D call. CDR1 and CDR2 from the germline V gene are SEHNR and FQNEAQ (reference sequence). Trimming stripped 1 base from V and 2 bases from J, with 8 bases between. The CDR3 covers 14 residues. For the CDR3, the DNA is TGTGCCAGCAGCTTAGATCGGCAGCAAGAGACCCAGTACTTC. This translates into CASSLDRQQETQYF.

J is TRBJ1-2 and V is TRBV28; D perhaps matches TRBD1 (6 bases). Deletions cut 6 bases from V and 3 bases from J, with 20 bases between. The CDR3 is 16 amino acids. The germline CDR1 and CDR2 sequences are MDHEN and SYDVKM. CDR3 nucleotides: TGTGCCAGCAGCCGACAGGACTTACTGGAGGACTATGGCTACACCTTC. Translating gives CASSRQDLLEDYGYTF.

V is TRBV13 and J is TRBJ2-3; 7 bases are shared with TRBD2. The length of the CDR3 is 17 residues. Germline loops: CDR1 PRHDT, CDR2 FYEKMQ (reference sequence). Trimming cost V 1 base and J 6 bases; bases outside gene matches: 13. The CDR3 is CASSLARTRGRSDTQYF. In nucleotides, the CDR3 is TGTGCCAGCAGCTTAGCTCGGACTAGAGGAAGGTCGGATACGCAGTATTTT.

The table lists this clonotype with a few counts. V gene TRBV7-2 combines with J gene TRBJ2-1; possible D gene TRBD1, 5 bases. From germline, CDR1 is SGHTA and CDR2 FQGNSA. The CDR3 sequence is 14 residues long. Trimming left V 6 bases short and J 8 bases short, with 17 bases between. Here the CDR3 reads CASSFRLETDEQFF. In DNA form, the CDR3 reads TGTGCCAGCAGTTTTCGACTTGAGACAGATGAGCAGTTCTTC.

The V and J genes are TRBV4-1 and TRBJ1-6; no definite D call. V was clipped by 0 bases and J by 6 bases, with 12 bases between them. Germline assignment: CDR1 MGHRA and CDR2 YSYEKL. The CDR3 runs to 16 residues. The CDR3 reads CASSQDPLAANSPLHF. For the CDR3, the DNA is TGCGCCAGCAGCCAAGACCCGTTGGCAGCTAATTCACCCCTCCACTTT.

This clonotype appeared many times. This CDR3 is CASSFGDRGHEQYF. The DNA for the CDR3 is TGTGCCAGCAGCTTTGGCGACAGGGGCCACGAGCAGTACTTC. The rearrangement joins TRBV7-6 to TRBJ2-7; 8 bases are shared with TRBD1. V shed 3 bases, J shed 5 bases, and the junction held 6 bases outside the gene matches. This CDR3 contains 14 residues. The germline CDR1 and CDR2 sequences are SGHVS and FNYEAQ.

The chain recombines TRBV5-6 with TRBJ2-1; D is unclear. Germline CDR1 and CDR2: SGHDT and YYEEEE. V lost 0 bases and J 2 bases, leaving 9 bases between the germline ends. CDR3 length equals 15 residues. The CDR3 loop is CASSLERVPYNEQFF. The CDR3 bases are TGTGCCAGCAGCTTGGAACGGGTCCCCTACAATGAGCAGTTCTTC.

As to this clonotype: A clone one base away is much larger, so this may be a read error. V gene TRBV4-1 combines with J gene TRBJ2-1; D is tentatively TRBD1 or TRBD2 (5 bases each). CDR3 length: 16 residues. Germline V CDR1 and CDR2: MGHRA, YSYEKL. DNA for the CDR3: TGCGCCGGCAGCCCCAGGGCAACTAGCTCCTACAATGAGCAGTTCTTC. Translated, it gives CAGSPRATSSYNEQFF.

There are a few counts of this clonotype. The genes are TRBV7-3 and TRBJ2-7, with D unresolved. CDR3 length: 12 amino acids. CDR1 and CDR2 from the germline V gene are SGHTA and FQGTGA. The germline V and J ends were trimmed by 2 bases and 6 bases, with 8 bases remaining between them. CDR3 in DNA: TGTGCCAGCAGCTTAGAAGGGCGCGAGCAGTACTTC. Translation gives CASSLEGREQYF. The full variable domain, rest sourced from reference TRBV7-3 and TRBJ2-7, is GAGVSQTPSNKVTEKGKYVELRCDPISGHTALYWYRQSLGQGPEFLIYFQGTGAADDSGLPNDRFFAVRPEGSVSTLKIQRTERGDSAVYLCASSLEGREQYFGPGTRLTVT.

The sample holds many counts of this clonotype. The rearrangement uses TRBV20-1 and TRBJ2-1; 7 nucleotides align to TRBD2. V was pared by 5 bases and J by 4 bases, with 14 bases of the junction left unmatched. Germline loops: CDR1 DFQATT, CDR2 SNEGSKA (reference sequence). The CDR3 contains 16 residues. The CDR3 DNA reads as TGCAGTGCTGAATCCTTAGAGAGGGAGGGTTACAATGAGCAGTTCTTC. It translates to CSAESLEREGYNEQFF.

This clonotype was counted at least ten times. The chain uses TRBV30 and TRBJ1-2, with a weak D call TRBD1 (6 bases). V lost 0 bases and J 4 bases, leaving 9 bases between the germline ends. This CDR3 region has 13 residues. Germline CDR1 is GTSNPN and CDR2 is SVGIG (reference sequence). The CDR3 coding sequence is TGTGCCTGGAGTGTCGGACAGTTCTATGGCTACACCTTC. Residues: CAWSVGQFYGYTF.

V is TRBV5-6 and J is TRBJ2-5; D ambiguous. The V gene lost 2 bases and the J gene lost 4 bases, with 6 bases spanning the gap. Germline V gene lookup returns CDR1 SGHDT and CDR2 YYEEEE. There are 12 residues in the CDR3. The CDR3 bases are TGTGCCAGCAGCTTTGTTACAGAGACCCAGTACTTC. This encodes CASSFVTETQYF.

This clonotype was counted at least ten times. The chain recombines TRBV11-3 with TRBJ1-2, with a possible D match to TRBD1 (5 bases). This CDR3 has 21 amino acids. Germline CDR1 is SGHNT and CDR2 is YENEEA. V shed 1 base and J shed 2 bases, with 29 bases lying between them. CDR3 DNA sequence: TGTGCCAGCAGCTTAGGGTCGGGCAGGGAGGATGGACGAATCCTAAACTATGGCTACACCTTC. This gives the protein CASSLGSGREDGRILNYGYTF.

The chain couples TRBV12-3 or TRBV12-4 to TRBJ2-7; 7 bases line up with TRBD1. The CDR3 is made up of 14 amino acids. Trimming at V came to 0 bases and at J to 3 bases, leaving 2 bases not matched to a gene. DNA of the CDR3: TGTGCCAGCAGTTTAGCCGGGACAGACTACGAGCAGTACTTC. This codes for CASSLAGTDYEQYF.

This clonotype occurred many times. CDR3 loop: CASSSGGEETQYF. DNA of the CDR3: TGTGCCAGCAGTTCCGGGGGGGAAGAGACCCAGTACTTC. The chain carries TRBV12-3 or TRBV12-4 and TRBJ2-5; TRBD2 agrees at 8 bases. The CDR3 spans 13 residues. V lost 4 bases and J lost 3; bases outside the gene matches: 1.

This clonotype appeared many times. V gene TRBV12-3 or TRBV12-4 combines with J gene TRBJ1-2; 7 bases fit TRBD1. With V trimmed by 4 bases and J by 4 bases, 9 bases remained unmatched. The CDR3 spans 15 residues. The CDR3 DNA sequence: TGTGCCAGCAGTTGGCCCGACAGGGCGGTCTATGGCTACACCTTC. It specifies CASSWPDRAVYGYTF.

This clonotype occurred a few times. The chain uses TRBV20-1 and TRBJ2-2, with D maybe TRBD2 (7 bases). V was clipped by 3 bases and J by 4 bases, with 15 bases between them. In germline, CDR1 is DFQATT, CDR2 SNEGSKA (reference sequence). This CDR3 is built from 15 residues. The CDR3 loop reads CSARAGARITGELFF. The CDR3 DNA reads as TGCAGTGCTAGGGCGGGGGCGCGGATCACCGGGGAGCTGTTTTTT.